This T cell receptor (beta chain) was documented in a study of neurological immune-mediated disorders. 5'RACE generated cDNA with 10-nucleotide random UMIs. TCRdb analysed the 5' RACE reads with MiXCR anew, one entry per CDR3 protein. Among roughly 41,000 distinct CDR3 sequences, more than 9.5% were seen once, and the ten largest hold roughly 4%. This clonotype has a count of ten or more. What it recognizes is unknown. The CDR3 loop spans 10 amino acids. V gave up 4 bases and J gave up 7 bases, with 5 bases separating them. Germline V lookup: CDR1 SQVTM, CDR2 ANQGSEA. Study results and caveats: The absence of any CDR3 amino acid sequence shared by expanded clones across subjects suggests that repertoires were private in all groups.

Time point described: technical triplicate 1. This clonotype was obtained from a man in his fifties or sixties with HTLV-1-associated myelopathy (HAM/TSP). Sequenced material: PBMCs. The chain carries TRBV29-1 and TRBJ2-1, with unresolved D. CDR3: CSVVRNEQFF. The CDR3 DNA reads TGCAGCGTTGTGAGAAATGAGCAGTTCTTC.